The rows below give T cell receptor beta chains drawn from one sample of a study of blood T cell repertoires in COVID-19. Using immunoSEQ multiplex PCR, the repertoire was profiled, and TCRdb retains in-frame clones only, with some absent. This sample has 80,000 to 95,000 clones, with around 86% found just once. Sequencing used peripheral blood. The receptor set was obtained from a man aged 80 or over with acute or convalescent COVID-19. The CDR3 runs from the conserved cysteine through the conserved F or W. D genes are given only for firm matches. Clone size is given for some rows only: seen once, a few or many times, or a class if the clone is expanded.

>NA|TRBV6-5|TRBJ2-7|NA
CATKKYPSSYEQYF
TGTGCCACCAAGAAGTATCCGAGCTCCTACGAGCAGTACTTC
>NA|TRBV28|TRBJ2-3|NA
CASSQPTGSTDTQYF
TGTGCCAGCAGTCAACCAACAGGGAGCACAGATACGCAGTATTTT
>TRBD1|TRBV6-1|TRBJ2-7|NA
CASSEGFRAGGHGEQYF
TGTGCCAGCAGTGAAGGTTTCAGGGCAGGGGGTCACGGCGAGCAGTACTTC
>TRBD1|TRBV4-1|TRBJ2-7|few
CASSQGLSGQGVYEQYF
TGCGCCAGCAGCCAAGGCCTATCCGGACAGGGGGTATACGAGCAGTACTTC
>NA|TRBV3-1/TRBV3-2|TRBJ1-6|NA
CASSQGGGLSYNSPLHF
TGTGCCAGCAGCCAAGGCGGGGGGCTATCCTATAATTCACCCCTCCACTTT
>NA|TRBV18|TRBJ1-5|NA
CASSPRGLGAQPQHF
TGTGCCAGCTCCCCAAGGGGTCTAGGGGCTCAGCCCCAGCATTTT
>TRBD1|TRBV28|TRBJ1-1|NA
CASSLGQENEAFF
TGTGCCAGCAGTCTCGGACAGGAGAATGAAGCTTTCTTT
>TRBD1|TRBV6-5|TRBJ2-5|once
CATRMTGVRETQYF
TGTGCCACTCGAATGACAGGGGTCCGAGAGACCCAGTACTTC
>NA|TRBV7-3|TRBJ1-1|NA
CASSSLGGETEAFF
TGTGCCAGCAGCTCCTTGGGAGGGGAGACTGAAGCTTTCTTT
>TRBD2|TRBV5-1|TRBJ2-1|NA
CASSLNPGLANNEQFF
TGCGCCAGCAGCTTGAACCCGGGACTAGCGAACAATGAGCAGTTCTTC
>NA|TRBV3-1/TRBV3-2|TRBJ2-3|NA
CASSQEYGGSSGTDTQYF
TGTGCCAGCAGCCAAGAATATGGTGGGAGCTCTGGCACAGATACGCAGTATTTT
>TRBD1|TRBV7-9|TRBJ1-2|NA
CASSRYGQGAPNYGYTF
TGTGCCAGCAGCCGGTACGGACAGGGGGCTCCTAACTATGGCTACACCTTC
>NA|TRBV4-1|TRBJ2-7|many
CASSQDQAGYNYEQYF
TGCGCCAGCAGCCAAGACCAGGCAGGGTATAACTACGAGCAGTACTTC
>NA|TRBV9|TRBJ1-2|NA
CASSVDENYGYTF
TGTGCCAGCAGCGTAGATGAGAACTATGGCTACACCTTC
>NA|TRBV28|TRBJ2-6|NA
CATIQASGANVLTF
TGTGCCACCATACAGGCCTCTGGGGCCAACGTCCTGACTTTC
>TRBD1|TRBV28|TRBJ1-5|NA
CASRRGQGGQPQHF
TGTGCCAGCAGACGTGGACAGGGAGGTCAGCCCCAGCATTTT
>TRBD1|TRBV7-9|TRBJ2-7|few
CASSPRSGQGTYEQYF
TGTGCCAGCAGCCCTCGAAGCGGACAGGGAACCTACGAGCAGTACTTC
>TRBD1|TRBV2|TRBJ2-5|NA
CASSEGQGAATQYF
TGTGCCAGCAGTGAAGGACAGGGGGCTGCGACCCAGTACTTC
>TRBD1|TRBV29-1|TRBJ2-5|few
CSVYTGAETQYF
TGCAGCGTTTATACAGGGGCAGAGACCCAGTACTTC
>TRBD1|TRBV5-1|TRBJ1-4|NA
CASSYGGGATNEKLFF
TGCGCCAGCAGCTATGGAGGGGGCGCAACTAATGAAAAACTGTTTTTT